The rows below give T cell receptor beta chains drawn from one sample of a study of blood T cell repertoires in COVID-19. Sequencing was performed with immunoSEQ multiplex PCR; in TCRdb, only in-frame clones are kept and a portion is missing. The sample lists over 150,000 clones; roughly 84% were seen once. The sample taken for sequencing was peripheral blood. Source of these receptors: a woman aged 55-75 years with COVID-19, enrolled during active disease. Both conserved end residues are part of each CDR3. Each record gives: clone size, D gene, V gene, CDR3 protein. D genes are given only for firm matches. Size tells how often a clone was seen (once, few, many) or the class of an expanded clone, and some rows leave it out.

- | - | TRBV6-1 | CASSEGGGSNQPQHF
- | TRBD1 | TRBV4-1 | CASSQGQGANTGELFF
- | - | TRBV4-1 | CASSHPPGNQPQHF
- | TRBD1 | TRBV19 | CASTPSTGLYGYTF
- | - | TRBV14 | CASSQRAGVGTEAFF
- | TRBD1 | TRBV6-2/TRBV6-3 | CASSGTGNSNQPQHF
- | - | TRBV27 | CASSSAGLESDGYTF
- | - | TRBV6-5 | CASRSGTQAYNEQFF
- | - | TRBV12-3/TRBV12-4 | CASSFGGNGYTF
- | TRBD1 | TRBV4-1 | CASSGGQGAFF
once | TRBD1 | TRBV5-1 | CASSSQGAGEKLFF
- | - | TRBV3-1/TRBV3-2 | CASSQRMAGGLGYTF
- | - | TRBV29-1 | CSALQGRTTEAFF
- | - | TRBV19 | CASSLGRRLDTQYF
- | - | TRBV7-2 | CASSRSPGMNAEAFF
- | - | TRBV30 | CAWSVGDHRNQPQHF
- | - | TRBV24-1 | CATTGRARETQYF
- | - | TRBV29-1 | CSVDGLRTEHTYGYTF
- | - | TRBV29-1 | CSVGRGSGYTF
once | TRBD1 | TRBV20-1 | CSASRGWGQANTEAFF
once | - | TRBV5-5 | CASSLDWLQETQYF
- | TRBD1 | TRBV18 | CASSPGDRGGYTF
- | TRBD1 | TRBV19 | CASSPDRGPNEQFF
- | TRBD1 | TRBV5-1 | CASSLGTGLFEQFF
- | - | TRBV11-2 | CASSLGGGPTEAFF
- | TRBD2 | TRBV14 | CASSRRTGLAGDVNEQFF
- | TRBD2 | TRBV6-5 | CASSWASGGYNEQFF
- | TRBD2 | TRBV2 | CAIPGLASSTDTQYF
- | TRBD2 | TRBV6-1 | CASSETSDPQETQYF
- | - | TRBV5-5 | CASSASGPTNEKLFF
- | TRBD2 | TRBV9 | CASSVLAGADTQYF
- | TRBD1 | TRBV7-8 | CASSSYRDRDQPQHF
- | - | TRBV3-1/TRBV3-2 | CASSRTASSGANVLTF
- | - | TRBV3-1/TRBV3-2 | CASSQNPPGLNQPQHF
- | TRBD1 | TRBV19 | CASSSSGGNTEAFF
- | - | TRBV2 | CASTRLGAVSGNTIYF
once | - | TRBV5-8 | CASSFRGGSYNSPLHF
- | TRBD1 | TRBV18 | CASSSGTGDGYTF
- | TRBD1 | TRBV19 | CASRDRGPFYEQYF
- | - | TRBV5-4 | CASTNDGTGSPLHF
few | - | TRBV19 | CASRPRVGGGLRNQPQHF
few | TRBD2 | TRBV24-1 | CATSRGASGRNGELFF
- | - | TRBV19 | CASTTPSSGNTIYF
- | - | TRBV5-1 | CASRSTGRTYEQYF
- | - | TRBV29-1 | CSGQVFEGAEAFF
- | - | TRBV5-1 | CASSVGQSYSPLHF